A single sample is the source of the 9 T cell receptor beta chains below, sequenced in a study of cytomegalovirus exposure and HLA in healthy donors. The PCR was carried out with 60 Vbeta primers and 13 Jbeta primers. TCRdb's table, derived via immunoSEQ multiplex PCR, lists solely in-frame clones and lacks some. The sample holds about 110,000 clones, about 76% seen once. Sequenced material: PBMCs. The receptors were gathered from a woman aged 25 to 39 in good health and CMV-seronegative.

CDR3 nucleotide sequence: TGTGCCACCAGCAGAGATCTGGTGACTAGCGTATACGAGCAGTACTTC. Amino acids: CATSRDLVTSVYEQYF. The chain couples TRBV15 to TRBJ2-7, with 8 bases matching TRBD2. The CDR3 is made up of 16 amino acids. V dropped 0 bases and J dropped 4; count of bases not matched to a gene: 8. From germline, CDR1 is LNHNV and CDR2 YYDKDF (reference sequence).

V is TRBV7-2 and J is TRBJ2-7; the match to TRBD2 covers 8 bases. V lost 4 bases to trimming and J lost 6 bases; unmatched junction nucleotides: 8. The CDR3 is 14 residues long. Germline V gene sequence: CDR1 SGHTA, CDR2 FQGNSA. The CDR3 protein is CASSYGAGAGEQYF. The DNA for the CDR3 is TGTGCCAGCAGCTACGGAGCGGGAGCTGGCGAGCAGTACTTC.

V gene TRBV11-2 combines with J gene TRBJ2-3; weak D call: TRBD2 (6 bases). CDR1 and CDR2 (germline): SGHAT, FQNNGV. Trimming shortened V by 1 base and J by 6 bases, and 11 bases separated the two germline ends. This CDR3 is 14 amino acids long. This CDR3 reads CASSLARSGDTQYF. For the CDR3, the DNA is TGTGCCAGCAGCTTAGCCCGGAGCGGGGATACGCAGTATTTT.

CDR3 nucleotide sequence: TGTGCCAGCACCCCATCTAGACAGGGTAGGTACTTC. Translated: CASTPSRQGRYF. The rearrangement joins TRBV21-1 to TRBJ2-5; TRBD1, as called in the table, went unchecked against the DNA. TRBV21-1 counts as a pseudogene. The CDR3 length is 12 residues.

The chain carries TRBV7-2 and TRBJ1-2; possibly TRBD1 for D (6 bases). Per the germline V gene, CDR1 is SGHTA and CDR2 is FQGNSA. The CDR3 contains 15 residues. V dropped 1 base and J dropped 0 bases, with 9 bases sitting between them. Written as DNA, the CDR3 is TGTGCCAGCAGCTTAGGAGGGGGGGCTAACTATGGCTACACCTTC. Protein product: CASSLGGGANYGYTF. Looking up the rest from reference TRBV7-2 and TRBJ1-2 gives the full variable domain: GAGVSQSPSNKVTEKGKDVELRCDPISGHTALYWYRQSLGQGLEFLIYFQGNSAPDKSGLPSDRFSAERTGGSVSTLTIQRTQQEDSAVYLCASSLGGGANYGYTFGSGTRLTVV.

This chain uses TRBV6-5 with TRBJ2-1; D possibly corresponds to TRBD2 (5 bases). The germline V and J ends were trimmed by 8 bases and 4 bases, with 15 bases remaining between them. Germline CDR1 reads MNHEY; CDR2 reads SVGAGI. The CDR3 is made up of 14 amino acids. CDR3 DNA: TGTGCCAGCGGACTGGGGTCTTCATACAATGAGCAGTTCTTC. Translated: CASGLGSSYNEQFF.

V usage is TRBV7-6 and J usage is TRBJ2-3, with 9 bases lining up with TRBD2. This CDR3 contains 14 residues. Trimming took 4 bases from V and 4 from J; bases not matched to a gene: 3. CDR1 is SGHVS, CDR2 FNYEAQ, per germline. The CDR3 region is CASSYSGRSDTQYF. The CDR3, as DNA: TGTGCCAGCAGCTATAGCGGGAGATCAGATACGCAGTATTTT. Based on the CDR3 plus reference TRBV7-6 and TRBJ2-3, the full variable domain is GAGVSQSPRYKVTKRGQDVALRCDPISGHVSLYWYRQALGQGPEFLTYFNYEAQQDKSGLPNDRFSAERPEGSISTLTIQRTEQRDSAMYRCASSYSGRSDTQYFGPGTRLTVL.

J is TRBJ2-3 and V is TRBV6-5; TRBD2 might be the D (5 bases). The germline V gene encodes CDR1 MNHEY and CDR2 SVGAGI. V lost 0 bases and J 4 bases, leaving 11 bases between the germline ends. This CDR3 spans 15 amino acids. CDR3: CASSYSALVPDTQYF. The CDR3 DNA reads as TGTGCCAGCAGTTACTCTGCACTAGTTCCAGATACGCAGTATTTT.

The chain links TRBV28 to TRBJ2-1, with 12 bases identical to TRBD2. Trimming took 7 bases from V and 0 from J; bases not matched to a gene: 13. Germline V gene lookup returns CDR1 MDHEN and CDR2 SYDVKM. There are 19 residues in the CDR3. The CDR3 sequence: CASTVSKGLAGRSYNEQFF. The DNA for the CDR3 is TGTGCCAGCACCGTAAGCAAGGGACTAGCGGGCCGCTCCTACAATGAGCAGTTCTTC.